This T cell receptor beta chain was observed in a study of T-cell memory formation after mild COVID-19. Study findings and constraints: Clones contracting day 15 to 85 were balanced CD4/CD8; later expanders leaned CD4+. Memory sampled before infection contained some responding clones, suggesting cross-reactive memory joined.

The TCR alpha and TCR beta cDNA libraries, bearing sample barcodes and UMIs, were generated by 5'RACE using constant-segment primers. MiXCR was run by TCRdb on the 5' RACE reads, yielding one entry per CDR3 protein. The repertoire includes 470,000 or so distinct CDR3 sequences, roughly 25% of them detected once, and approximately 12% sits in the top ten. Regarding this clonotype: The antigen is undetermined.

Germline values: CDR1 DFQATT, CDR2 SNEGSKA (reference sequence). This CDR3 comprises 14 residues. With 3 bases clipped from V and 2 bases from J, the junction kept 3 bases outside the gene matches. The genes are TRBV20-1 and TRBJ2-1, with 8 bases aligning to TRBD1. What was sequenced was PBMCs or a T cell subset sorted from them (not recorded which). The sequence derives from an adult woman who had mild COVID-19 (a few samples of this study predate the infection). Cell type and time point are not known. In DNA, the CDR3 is TGCAGTGCTAGTCCGGACAGGGCCTACAATGAGCAGTTCTTC. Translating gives CSASPDRAYNEQFF.